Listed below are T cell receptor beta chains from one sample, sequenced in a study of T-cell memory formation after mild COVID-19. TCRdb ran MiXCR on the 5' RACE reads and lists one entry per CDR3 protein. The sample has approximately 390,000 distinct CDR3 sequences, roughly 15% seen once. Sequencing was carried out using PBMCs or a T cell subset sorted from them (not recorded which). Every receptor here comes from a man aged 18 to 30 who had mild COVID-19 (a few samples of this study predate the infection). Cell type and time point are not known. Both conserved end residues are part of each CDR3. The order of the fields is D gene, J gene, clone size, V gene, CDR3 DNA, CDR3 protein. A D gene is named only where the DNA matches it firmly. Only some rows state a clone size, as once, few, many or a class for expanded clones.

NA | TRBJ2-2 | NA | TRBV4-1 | TGCGCCAGCAGCCAAACAAGTGCCGGGGAGCTGTTTTTT | CASSQTSAGELFF
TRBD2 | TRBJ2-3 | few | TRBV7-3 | TGTGCCAGCAGGTCAGGCCTAGCGGGGGTCACAGATACGCAGTATTTT | CASRSGLAGVTDTQYF
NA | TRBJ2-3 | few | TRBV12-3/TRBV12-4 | TGTGCCAGCGGGGGTCCTACAGATACGCAGTATTTT | CASGGPTDTQYF
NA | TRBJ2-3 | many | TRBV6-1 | TGTGCCAGCAGCAGTGGCGCCTCTAGCACAGATACGCAGTATTTT | CASSSGASSTDTQYF
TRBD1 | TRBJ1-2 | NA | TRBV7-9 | TGTGCCAGCAGCTTAGCGGACAGGGCTTCCTATGGCTACACCTTC | CASSLADRASYGYTF
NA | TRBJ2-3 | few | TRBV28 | TGTGCCAGCAGTTTCGACGGGAACACCACAGATACGCAGTATTTT | CASSFDGNTTDTQYF
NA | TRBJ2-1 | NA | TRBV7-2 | TGTGCCAGCAGCATTTGGAAGTACAATGAGCAGTTCTTC | CASSIWKYNEQFF
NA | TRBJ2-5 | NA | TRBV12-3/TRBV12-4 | TGTGCCAGCAGTTTAGAGACTCCTCAAGAGACCCAGTACTTC | CASSLETPQETQYF
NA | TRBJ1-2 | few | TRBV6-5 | TGTGCCAGCAGTTACTCGATCGGGGTTGGCTACACCTTC | CASSYSIGVGYTF
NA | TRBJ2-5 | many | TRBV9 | TGTGCCAGCAGCGTAACCCCGGGACCTCGGGAGACCCAGTACTTC | CASSVTPGPRETQYF
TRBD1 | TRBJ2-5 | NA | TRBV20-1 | TGCAGTGCCCCCGCTCAGGGGGCCAGCGAGACCCAGTACTTC | CSAPAQGASETQYF
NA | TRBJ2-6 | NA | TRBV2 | TGTGCCAGCAACAGGGACGCATCTGGGGCCAACGTCCTGACTTTC | CASNRDASGANVLTF
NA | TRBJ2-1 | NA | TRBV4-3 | TGCGCCAGCAGCCAAGATTTTCGGACCTCCTACAATGAGCAGTTCTTC | CASSQDFRTSYNEQFF
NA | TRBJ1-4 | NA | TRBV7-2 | TGTGCCAGCAGCCCAACGGGATGGGATGAAAAACTGTTTTTT | CASSPTGWDEKLFF
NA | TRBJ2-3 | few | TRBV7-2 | TGTGCCAGCAGCATCAGGGGTTGGGGATGGGATACGCAGTATTTT | CASSIRGWGWDTQYF
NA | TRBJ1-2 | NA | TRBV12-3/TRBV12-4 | TGTGCCAGCAGTTTACGCCCGGAATTCTATGGCTACACCTTC | CASSLRPEFYGYTF